The 2 T cell receptor beta chains below were found in one sample sequenced in a study of T cells after yellow fever vaccination. TCRdb called the 5' RACE reads again in MiXCR, with one record for every CDR3 protein. The table records under 150,000 distinct CDR3 sequences, 7.7% of them present only once. Sequences were derived from CD4+ T cells sorted from PBMCs, sampled 5 days after the yellow fever booster vaccination. These receptors were collected from a man between 25 and 39 years old who received the YFV17D yellow fever vaccine.

The chain couples TRBV20-1 to TRBJ2-3, with 11 bases fitting TRBD1. The CDR3 is 14 residues long. Germline V lookup: CDR1 DFQATT, CDR2 SNEGSKA (reference sequence). The V gene end was trimmed by 3 bases and the J gene end by 4 bases; junction bases not matched to a gene: 3. The CDR3 is CSARGTGGPDTQYF. The CDR3 DNA reads as TGCAGTGCTAGGGGGACAGGGGGTCCAGATACGCAGTATTTT.

The sample holds many counts of this clonotype. This chain connects TRBV15 to TRBJ2-1, with 9 bases aligning to TRBD2. The CDR3 runs 16 residues. From germline, CDR1 is LNHNV and CDR2 YYDKDF (reference sequence). The junction had 4 bases not matched to a gene; V was cut back by 4 bases and J by 0 bases. CDR3: CATSTSSGISYNEQFF. CDR3 nucleotide sequence: TGTGCCACCAGCACCTCTAGCGGGATCTCCTACAATGAGCAGTTCTTC.